Sequencing of this T cell receptor beta chain was carried out in a study of identical twins. Overall study results and limits: Findings came from cross-sectional statistics, without long-term follow-up of donors.

MiXCR, run by TCRdb on the 5' RACE reads, gives a single entry per CDR3 protein. The sample consists of under 1 million distinct CDR3 sequences, 10% to 15% of them appearing once. The CDR3 is 16 amino acids. J lost 4 bases, V lost 0 bases, and 6 bases had no gene match. Germline assignment: CDR1 SGDLS and CDR2 YYNGEE. Turning to this clonotype: What it recognizes is unknown.

Another study also made use of these data, one on yellow fever vaccine responses in identical twins.

This receptor was taken from a woman aged 18-29 years in good health. This chain joins TRBV9 and TRBJ2-1, with 8 bases aligning to TRBD2. The sequenced material came from PBMCs. The CDR3 sequence: CASSVGGSGIYNEQFF. DNA for the CDR3: TGTGCCAGCAGCGTAGGAGGTAGCGGGATTTACAATGAGCAGTTCTTC.